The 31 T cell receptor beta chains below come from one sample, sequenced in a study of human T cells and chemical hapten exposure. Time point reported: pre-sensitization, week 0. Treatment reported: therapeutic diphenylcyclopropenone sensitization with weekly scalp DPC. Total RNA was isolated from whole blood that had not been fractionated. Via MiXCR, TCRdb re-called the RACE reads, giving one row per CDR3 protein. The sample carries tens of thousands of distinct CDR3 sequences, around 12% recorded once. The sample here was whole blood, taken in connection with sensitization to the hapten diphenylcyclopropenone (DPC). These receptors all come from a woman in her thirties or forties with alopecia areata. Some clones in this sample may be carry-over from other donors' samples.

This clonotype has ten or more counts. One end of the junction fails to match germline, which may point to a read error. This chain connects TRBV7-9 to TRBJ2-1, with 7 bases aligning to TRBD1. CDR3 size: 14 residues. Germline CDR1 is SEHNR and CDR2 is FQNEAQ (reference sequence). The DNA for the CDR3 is TGTGCCAGCTCACAGGGGACGTCCTTCAATGAGCAGTTCTTC. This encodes CASSQGTSFNEQFF.

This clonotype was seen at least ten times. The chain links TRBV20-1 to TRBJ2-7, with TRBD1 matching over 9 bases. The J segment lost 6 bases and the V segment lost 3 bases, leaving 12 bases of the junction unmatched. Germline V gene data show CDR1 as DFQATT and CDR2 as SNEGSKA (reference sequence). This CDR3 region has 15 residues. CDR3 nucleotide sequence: TGCAGTGCTAGTCCTCGTTCGGGACAGGGCACCGAGCAGTACTTC. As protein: CSASPRSGQGTEQYF.

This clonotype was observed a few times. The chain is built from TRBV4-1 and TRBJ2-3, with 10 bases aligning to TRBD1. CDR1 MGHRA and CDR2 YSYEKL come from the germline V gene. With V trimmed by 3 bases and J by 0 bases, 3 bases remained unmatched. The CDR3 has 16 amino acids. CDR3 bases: TGCGCCAGCAGCCAGGCGGGACAGGGGAGCACAGATACGCAGTATTTT. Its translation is CASSQAGQGSTDTQYF.

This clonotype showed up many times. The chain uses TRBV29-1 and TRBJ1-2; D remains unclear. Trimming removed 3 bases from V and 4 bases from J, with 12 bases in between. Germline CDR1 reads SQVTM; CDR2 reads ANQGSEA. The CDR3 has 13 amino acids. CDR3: CSVDGQKGYGYTF. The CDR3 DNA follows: TGCAGCGTTGATGGGCAAAAGGGCTATGGCTACACCTTC.

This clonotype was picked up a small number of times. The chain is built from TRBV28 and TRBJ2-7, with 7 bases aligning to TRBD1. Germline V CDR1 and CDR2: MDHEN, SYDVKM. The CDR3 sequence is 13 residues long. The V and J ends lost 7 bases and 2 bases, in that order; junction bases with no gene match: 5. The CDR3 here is CASNDRATYEQYF. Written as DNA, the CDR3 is TGTGCCAGCAACGACAGGGCAACCTACGAGCAGTACTTC.

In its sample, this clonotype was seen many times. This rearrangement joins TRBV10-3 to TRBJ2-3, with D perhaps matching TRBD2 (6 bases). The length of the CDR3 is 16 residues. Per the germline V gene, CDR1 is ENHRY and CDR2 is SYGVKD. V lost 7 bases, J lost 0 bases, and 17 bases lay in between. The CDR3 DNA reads TGTGCCATCACGGCGGGAAGGGTTTCTAGCACAGATACGCAGTATTTT. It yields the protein CAITAGRVSSTDTQYF.

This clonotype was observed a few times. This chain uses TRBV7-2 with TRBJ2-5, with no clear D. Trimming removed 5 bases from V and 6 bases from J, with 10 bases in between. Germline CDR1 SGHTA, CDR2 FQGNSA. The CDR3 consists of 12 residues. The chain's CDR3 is CASSVLRQTQYF. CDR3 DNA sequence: TGTGCCAGCAGCGTACTCCGCCAGACCCAGTACTTC.

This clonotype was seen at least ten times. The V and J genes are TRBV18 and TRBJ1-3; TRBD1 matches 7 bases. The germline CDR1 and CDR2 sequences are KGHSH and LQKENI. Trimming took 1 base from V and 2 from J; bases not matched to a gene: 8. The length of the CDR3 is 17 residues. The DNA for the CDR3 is TGTGCCAGCTCACCACAACTATGGACAGGTACTGGAAACACCATATATTTT. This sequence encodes CASSPQLWTGTGNTIYF. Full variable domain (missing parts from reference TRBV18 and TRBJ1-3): NAGVMQNPRHLVRRRGQEARLRCSPMKGHSHVYWYRQLPEEGLKFMVYLQKENIIDESGMPKERFSAEFPKEGPSILRIQQVVRGDSAAYFCASSPQLWTGTGNTIYFGEGSWLTVV.

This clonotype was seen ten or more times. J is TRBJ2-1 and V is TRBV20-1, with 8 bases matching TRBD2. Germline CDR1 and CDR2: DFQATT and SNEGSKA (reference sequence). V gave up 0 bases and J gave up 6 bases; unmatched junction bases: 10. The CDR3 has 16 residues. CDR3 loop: CSARDNVREGINEQFF. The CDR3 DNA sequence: TGCAGTGCTAGAGATAATGTCCGGGAGGGTATCAATGAGCAGTTCTTC.

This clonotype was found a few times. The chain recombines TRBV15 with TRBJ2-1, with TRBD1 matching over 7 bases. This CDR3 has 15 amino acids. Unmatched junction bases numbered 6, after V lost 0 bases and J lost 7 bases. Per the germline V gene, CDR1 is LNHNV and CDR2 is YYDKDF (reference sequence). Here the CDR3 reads CATSREGGGKNEQFF. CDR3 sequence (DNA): TGTGCCACCAGCAGAGAAGGGGGCGGAAAGAATGAGCAGTTCTTC.

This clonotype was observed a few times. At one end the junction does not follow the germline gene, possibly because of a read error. The CDR3 loop is CAGSLHRGEQYF. CDR3 sequence (DNA): TGTGCCGGCAGCCTGCATCGGGGTGAGCAGTACTTC. The rearrangement joins TRBV28 to TRBJ2-7; a weak D match, TRBD2 (5 bases). Germline V CDR1 and CDR2: MDHEN, SYDVKM. The CDR3 is 12 amino acids. The full variable domain, its missing parts supplied by reference TRBV28 and TRBJ2-7, is DVKVTQSSRYLVKRTGEKVFLECVQDMDHENMFWYRQDPGLGLRLIYFSYDVKMKEKGDIPEGYSVSREKKERFSLILESASTNQTSMYLCAGSLHRGEQYFGPGTRLTVT.

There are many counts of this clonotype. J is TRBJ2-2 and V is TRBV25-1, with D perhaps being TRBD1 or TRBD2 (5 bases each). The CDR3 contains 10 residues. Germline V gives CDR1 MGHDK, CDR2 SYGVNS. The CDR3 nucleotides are TGTGTCGGGACGGCCGGGGAGCTGTTTTTT. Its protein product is CVGTAGELFF.

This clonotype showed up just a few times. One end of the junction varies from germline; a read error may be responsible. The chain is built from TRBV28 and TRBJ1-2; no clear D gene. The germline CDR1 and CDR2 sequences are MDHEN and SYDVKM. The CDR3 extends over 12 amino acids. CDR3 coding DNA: TGTGTCAGCCAAATCCCAAACTATGGCTACACCTTC. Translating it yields CVSQIPNYGYTF.

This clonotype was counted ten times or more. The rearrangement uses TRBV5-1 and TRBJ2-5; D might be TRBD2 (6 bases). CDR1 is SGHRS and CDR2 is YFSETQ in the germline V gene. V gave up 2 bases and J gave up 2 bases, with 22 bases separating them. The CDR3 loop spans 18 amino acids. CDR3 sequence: CASSFRPPGTSPQETQYF. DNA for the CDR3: TGCGCCAGCAGCTTCAGGCCGCCGGGGACTTCACCACAAGAGACCCAGTACTTC.

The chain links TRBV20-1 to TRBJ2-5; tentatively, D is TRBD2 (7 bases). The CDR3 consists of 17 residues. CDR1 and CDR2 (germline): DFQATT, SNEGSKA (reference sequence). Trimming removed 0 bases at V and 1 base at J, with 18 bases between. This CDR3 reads CSARDGGASGAQETQYF. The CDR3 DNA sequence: TGCAGTGCTAGAGATGGGGGGGCTAGCGGAGCCCAAGAGACCCAGTACTTC.

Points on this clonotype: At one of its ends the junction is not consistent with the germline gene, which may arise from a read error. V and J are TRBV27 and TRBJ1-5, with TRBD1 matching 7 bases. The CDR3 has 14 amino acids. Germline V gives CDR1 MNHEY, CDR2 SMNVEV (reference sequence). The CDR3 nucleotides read TGTGCCTGCAGTTTCATGGGACAGAATCAGCCCCAGCATTTT. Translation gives CACSFMGQNQPQHF.

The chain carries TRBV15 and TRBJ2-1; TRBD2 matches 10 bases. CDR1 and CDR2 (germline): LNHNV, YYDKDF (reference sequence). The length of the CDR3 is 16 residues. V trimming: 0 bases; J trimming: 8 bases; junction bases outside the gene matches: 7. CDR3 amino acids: CATSRDRSGRADEQFF. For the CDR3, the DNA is TGTGCCACCAGCAGAGATCGAAGCGGGAGGGCGGATGAGCAGTTCTTC.

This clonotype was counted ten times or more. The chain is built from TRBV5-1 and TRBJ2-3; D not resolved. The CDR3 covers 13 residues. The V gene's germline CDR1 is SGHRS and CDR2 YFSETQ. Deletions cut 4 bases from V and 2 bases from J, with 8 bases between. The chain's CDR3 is CASSERVTDTQYF. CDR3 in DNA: TGCGCCAGCAGCGAGAGAGTCACAGATACGCAGTATTTT.

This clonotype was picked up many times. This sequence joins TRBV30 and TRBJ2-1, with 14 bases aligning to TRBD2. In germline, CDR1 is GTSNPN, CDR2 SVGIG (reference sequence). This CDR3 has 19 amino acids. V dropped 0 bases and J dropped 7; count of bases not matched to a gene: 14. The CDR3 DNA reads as TGTGCCTGGAGTGTAGGACAGAAGACTAGCGGGGGGGCCAGAAATGAGCAGTTCTTC. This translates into CAWSVGQKTSGGARNEQFF.

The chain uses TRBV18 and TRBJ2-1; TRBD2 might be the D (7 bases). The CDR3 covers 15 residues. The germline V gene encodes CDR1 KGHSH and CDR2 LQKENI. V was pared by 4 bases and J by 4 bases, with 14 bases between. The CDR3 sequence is CASSRAGAAYNEQFF. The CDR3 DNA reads TGTGCCAGCTCACGGGCGGGGGCCGCTTACAATGAGCAGTTCTTC.

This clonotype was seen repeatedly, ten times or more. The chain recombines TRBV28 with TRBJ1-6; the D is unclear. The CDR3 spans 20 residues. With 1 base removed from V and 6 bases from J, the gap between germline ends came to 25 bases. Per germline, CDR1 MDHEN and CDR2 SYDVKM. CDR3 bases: TGTGCCAGCAGTTTATTTCCTTTCGTTGAGGCGGCAGACTCTAATTCACCCCTCCACTTT. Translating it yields CASSLFPFVEAADSNSPLHF.

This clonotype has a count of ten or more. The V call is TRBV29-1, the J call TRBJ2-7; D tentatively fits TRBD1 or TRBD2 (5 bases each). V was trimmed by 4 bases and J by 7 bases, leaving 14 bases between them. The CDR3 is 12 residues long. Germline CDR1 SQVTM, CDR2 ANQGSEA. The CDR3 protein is CSVGRGVEEQYF. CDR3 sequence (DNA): TGCAGCGTTGGTAGAGGGGTTGAGGAGCAGTACTTC.

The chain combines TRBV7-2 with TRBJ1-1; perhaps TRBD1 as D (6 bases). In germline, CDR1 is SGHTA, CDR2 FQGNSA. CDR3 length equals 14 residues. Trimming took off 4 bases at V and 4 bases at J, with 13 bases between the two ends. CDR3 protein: CASSSSRGGTEAFF. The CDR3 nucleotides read TGTGCCAGCAGCTCGAGCAGGGGAGGCACTGAAGCTTTCTTT. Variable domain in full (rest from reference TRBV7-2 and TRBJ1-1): GAGVSQSPSNKVTEKGKDVELRCDPISGHTALYWYRQSLGQGLEFLIYFQGNSAPDKSGLPSDRFSAERTGGSVSTLTIQRTQQEDSAVYLCASSSSRGGTEAFFGQGTRLTVV.

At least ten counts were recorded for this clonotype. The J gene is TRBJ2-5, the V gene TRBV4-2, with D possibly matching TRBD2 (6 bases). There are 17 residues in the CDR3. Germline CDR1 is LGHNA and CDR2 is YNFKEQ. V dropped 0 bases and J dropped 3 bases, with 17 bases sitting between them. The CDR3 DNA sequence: TGTGCCAGCAGCCAAGATTCTGGCCCGGGACTCAAAGAGACCCAGTACTTC. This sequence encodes CASSQDSGPGLKETQYF.

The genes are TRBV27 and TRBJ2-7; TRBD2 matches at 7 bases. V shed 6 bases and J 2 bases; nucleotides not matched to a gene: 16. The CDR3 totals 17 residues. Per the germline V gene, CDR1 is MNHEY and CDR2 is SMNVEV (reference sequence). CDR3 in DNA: TGTGCCAGCAGCCCACGGTTAGGAACTAGCGAACCCTACGAGCAGTACTTC. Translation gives CASSPRLGTSEPYEQYF.

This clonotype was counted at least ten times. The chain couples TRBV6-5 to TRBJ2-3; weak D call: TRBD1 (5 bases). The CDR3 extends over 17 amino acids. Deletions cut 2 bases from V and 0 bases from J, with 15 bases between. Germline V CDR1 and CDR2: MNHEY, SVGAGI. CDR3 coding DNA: TGTGCCAGCAGTTACGGGGCCCGAGGTGGGAGCACAGATACGCAGTATTTT. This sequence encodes CASSYGARGGSTDTQYF.

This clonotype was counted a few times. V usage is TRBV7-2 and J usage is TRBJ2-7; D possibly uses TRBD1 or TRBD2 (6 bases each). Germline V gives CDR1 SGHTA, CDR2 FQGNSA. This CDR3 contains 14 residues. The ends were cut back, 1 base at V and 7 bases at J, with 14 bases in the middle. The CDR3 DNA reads TGTGCCAGCAGCTTAGGAGGGGGGATGGTGGAGCAGTACTTC. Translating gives CASSLGGGMVEQYF.

CDR3 sequence: CASSLMRGGTDTQYF. DNA for the CDR3: TGTGCCAGCAGCTTGATGCGGGGGGGCACAGATACGCAGTATTTT. This chain joins TRBV11-2 and TRBJ2-3; 8 nucleotides agree with TRBD2. With 3 bases clipped from V and 1 base from J, the junction kept 3 bases outside the gene matches. The CDR3 runs to 15 residues. CDR1 is SGHAT and CDR2 is FQNNGV in the germline V gene.

CDR3 coding DNA: TGCAGCGTTCACGGACTAGCGGGGGAGCATTGGCCAGATACGCAGTATTTT. Translated: CSVHGLAGEHWPDTQYF. The genes are TRBV29-1 and TRBJ2-3; TRBD2 matches at 13 bases. The CDR3 consists of 17 residues. Trimming at V came to 5 bases and at J to 4 bases, leaving 12 bases not matched to a gene. The germline gives CDR1 SQVTM, CDR2 ANQGSEA.

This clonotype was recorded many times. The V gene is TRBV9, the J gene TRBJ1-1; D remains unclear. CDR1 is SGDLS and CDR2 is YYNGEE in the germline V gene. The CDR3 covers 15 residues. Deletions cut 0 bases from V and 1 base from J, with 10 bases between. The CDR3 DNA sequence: TGTGCCAGCAGCGTAGAATGGGTCTCGAACACTGAAGCTTTCTTT. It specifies CASSVEWVSNTEAFF.

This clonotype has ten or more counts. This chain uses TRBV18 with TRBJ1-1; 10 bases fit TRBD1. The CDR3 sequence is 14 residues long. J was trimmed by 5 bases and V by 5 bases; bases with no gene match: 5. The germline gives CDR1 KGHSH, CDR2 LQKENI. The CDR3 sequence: CASSAGQGVTEAFF. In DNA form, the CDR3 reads TGTGCCAGCTCAGCCGGACAGGGGGTGACTGAAGCTTTCTTT.